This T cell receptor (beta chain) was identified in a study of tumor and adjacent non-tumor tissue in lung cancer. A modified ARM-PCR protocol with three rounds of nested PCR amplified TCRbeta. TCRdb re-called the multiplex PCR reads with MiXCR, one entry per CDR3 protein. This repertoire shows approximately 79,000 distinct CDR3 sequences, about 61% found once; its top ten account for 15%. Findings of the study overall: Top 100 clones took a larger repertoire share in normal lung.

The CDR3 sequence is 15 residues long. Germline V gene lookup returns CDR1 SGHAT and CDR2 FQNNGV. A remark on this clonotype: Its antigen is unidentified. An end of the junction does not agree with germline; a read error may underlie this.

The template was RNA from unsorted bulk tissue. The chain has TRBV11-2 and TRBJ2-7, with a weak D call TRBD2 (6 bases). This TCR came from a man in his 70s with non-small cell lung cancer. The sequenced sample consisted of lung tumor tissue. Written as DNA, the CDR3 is TGTGCCAGCAGCCGCGTCTGGGACTCTTCGGTAGAGCAGTGCTTC. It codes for CASSRVWDSSVEQCF.